Sequencing of this T cell receptor beta chain was carried out in a study of human T cells and chemical hapten exposure. General study points: TCRs exceeding a frequency of 1 in 1000 stayed unchanged under DPC sensitization.

This clonotype was found many times. The target antigen is unknown. The study extracted total RNA from unfractionated whole blood. The study used a library that attached unique molecular identifiers to individual cDNA molecules. TCRdb fed the 5' RACE reads into MiXCR, producing one record per CDR3 protein. The repertoire consists of 81,000 or so distinct CDR3 sequences, with about 8% occurring once and the leading ten covering under 3%. Germline-derived CDR1 and CDR2 are SEHNR and FQNEAQ (reference sequence). The CDR3 is made up of 13 amino acids. V shed 2 bases and J shed 4 bases, with 8 bases lying between them.

The receptor was isolated from a male donor in good health. The gene calls are TRBV7-9 and TRBJ1-2; weak D call: TRBD1 (5 bases). As DNA, the CDR3 is TGTGCCAGCAGCTTAAGGGGCAGCTATGGCTACACCTTC. Translated: CASSLRGSYGYTF.